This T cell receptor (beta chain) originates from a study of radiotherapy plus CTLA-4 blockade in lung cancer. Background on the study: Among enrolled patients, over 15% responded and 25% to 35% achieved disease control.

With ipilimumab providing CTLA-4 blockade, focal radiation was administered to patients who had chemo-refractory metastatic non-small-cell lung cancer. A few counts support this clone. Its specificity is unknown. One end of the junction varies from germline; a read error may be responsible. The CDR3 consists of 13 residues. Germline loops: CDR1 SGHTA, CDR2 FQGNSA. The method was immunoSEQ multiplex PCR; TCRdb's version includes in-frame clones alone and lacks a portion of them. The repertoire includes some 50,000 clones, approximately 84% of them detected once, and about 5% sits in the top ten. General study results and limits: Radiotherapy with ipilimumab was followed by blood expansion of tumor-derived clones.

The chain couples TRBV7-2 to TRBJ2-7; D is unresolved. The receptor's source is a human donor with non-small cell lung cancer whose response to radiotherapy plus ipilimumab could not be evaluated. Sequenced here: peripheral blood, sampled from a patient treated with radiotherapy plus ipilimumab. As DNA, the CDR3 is TGTGCCAGCAGTTTAGACACTAACTACGAGCAGTACTTC. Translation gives CASSLDTNYEQYF.